The 23 T cell receptor beta chains reported below all come from one sample, sequenced in a study of shared clonotypes between healthy human individuals. This table comes from immunoSEQ multiplex PCR, and its TCRdb copy is limited to in-frame clones, with some not included. The sample consists of around 2.1 million clones, 85% to 95% of them appearing once. CD45RO negativity and positive selection for CCR7 defined naive CD8 cells, a population that excluded terminally differentiated effector memory CD45RA+ cells. Material for sequencing was naive CD8+ T cells from PBMCs. These receptors were obtained from a man aged 18 to 29 in good health. Some clones in this sample may be carry-over from other donors' samples.

The J gene is TRBJ2-7, the V gene TRBV29-1; TRBD2 might be the D (8 bases). Germline-derived CDR1 and CDR2 are SQVTM and ANQGSEA. The CDR3 has 15 amino acids. V lost 4 bases and J lost 3, with 19 bases in between. CDR3 coding DNA: TGCAGCGTTGGGGTAGCGGGACAGCTACGCTACGAGCAGTACTTC. It specifies CSVGVAGQLRYEQYF.

This sequence joins TRBV28 and TRBJ2-7, with 9 positions matching TRBD1. The germline gives CDR1 MDHEN, CDR2 SYDVKM. The V gene end was trimmed by 7 bases and the J gene end by 0 bases; junction bases not matched to a gene: 4. The length of the CDR3 is 14 residues. The CDR3 DNA reads as TGTGCCAGCAACACGGGACAGGGCTCCTACGAGCAGTACTTC. Protein sequence: CASNTGQGSYEQYF.

The genes are TRBV11-1 and TRBJ2-2, with D unresolved. Trimming shortened V by 5 bases and J by 0 bases, and 22 bases separated the two germline ends. The CDR3 loop spans 19 amino acids. The germline gives CDR1 SGHAT, CDR2 FQDESV (reference sequence). The CDR3 sequence is CASSPESPKGFTNTGELFF. CDR3 nucleotide sequence: TGTGCCAGCAGCCCAGAAAGCCCAAAGGGCTTTACGAACACCGGGGAGCTGTTTTTT.

The chain combines TRBV28 with TRBJ1-1; the D gene is possibly TRBD1 (5 bases). CDR1 is MDHEN and CDR2 is SYDVKM in the germline V gene. The CDR3 is 16 residues long. The V gene lost 6 bases and the J gene lost 0 bases, with 17 bases spanning the gap. The CDR3, as DNA: TGTGCCAGCAGCTTTGGGCCCCAAGGGGTGAACACTGAAGCTTTCTTT. Translated: CASSFGPQGVNTEAFF.

There are a few counts of this clone. The gene calls are TRBV29-1 and TRBJ1-1; 7 nucleotides agree with TRBD1. Germline V gene sequence: CDR1 SQVTM, CDR2 ANQGSEA. Trimming cost V 5 bases and J 3 bases; bases outside gene matches: 0. CDR3 length equals 11 residues. The CDR3 sequence: CSVRGHTEAFF. The CDR3, as DNA: TGCAGCGTTAGGGGGCACACTGAAGCTTTCTTT.

This clone was seen just once. The chain joins TRBV28 to TRBJ2-7; D is perhaps TRBD2 (5 bases). V lost 2 bases and J lost 2, with 16 bases in between. This CDR3 has 16 amino acids. Germline CDR1 is MDHEN and CDR2 is SYDVKM. The DNA of the CDR3 is TGTGCCAGCAGTTTACAGCCTGCTAGCAGACCCTACGAGCAGTACTTC. It translates to CASSLQPASRPYEQYF.

The rearrangement links TRBV7-3 to TRBJ2-1; 10 nucleotides line up with TRBD2. The ends lost 5 bases at V and 8 bases at J; junction bases unmatched: 12. From germline, CDR1 is SGHTA and CDR2 FQGTGA. The CDR3 runs to 16 residues. CDR3 in DNA: TGTGCCAGCAGCCCATTTCAGGCTAGCGGGAGCCATGAGCAGTTCTTC. Its protein product is CASSPFQASGSHEQFF.

This clone was picked up one time. Different DNA sequences within this sample yield the same CDR3. The rearrangement uses TRBV6-5 and TRBJ2-2; D gene unclear. V was pared by 6 bases and J by 6 bases, with 8 bases between. Germline-derived CDR1 and CDR2 are MNHEY and SVGAGI. The CDR3 extends over 12 amino acids. The CDR3 sequence is CASSWVAGELFF. CDR3 nucleotide sequence: TGTGCCAGCAGCTGGGTGGCCGGGGAGCTGTTTTTT.

The rearrangement uses TRBV27 and TRBJ2-1; 11 nucleotides align to TRBD2. Trimming removed 5 bases from V and 4 bases from J; junction bases left unmatched: 7. Germline V CDR1 and CDR2: MNHEY, SMNVEV (reference sequence). This CDR3 comprises 16 residues. The CDR3 here is CASSPPGTSGYNEQFF. The CDR3 DNA sequence: TGTGCCAGCAGTCCCCCCGGGACTAGCGGATACAATGAGCAGTTCTTC.

The chain carries TRBV7-2 and TRBJ2-1; D not certain. The V end was cut by 1 base, the J end by 0 bases, with 10 bases between. The CDR3 is made up of 16 amino acids. Germline V CDR1 and CDR2: SGHTA, FQGNSA. The CDR3 is CASSLGTSISYNEQFF. CDR3 DNA: TGTGCCAGCAGCTTAGGGACCAGCATCTCCTACAATGAGCAGTTCTTC.

In regard to this clone: Compared with germline, one end of the junction differs, possibly owing to a read error. Here the CDR3 reads CARSVRGPQYGNTIYF. In DNA, the CDR3 is TGTGCCCGGAGTGTACGCGGCCCCCAATACGGAAACACCATATATTTT. The chain is built from TRBV30 and TRBJ1-3; D call uncertain. CDR1 and CDR2 from the germline V gene are GTSNPN and SVGIG (reference sequence). The CDR3 loop spans 16 amino acids.

This chain connects TRBV19 to TRBJ1-5, with a possible D match to TRBD1 (6 bases). Germline values: CDR1 LNHDA, CDR2 SQIVND (reference sequence). Trimming removed 4 bases at V and 9 bases at J, with 19 bases between. The CDR3 consists of 15 residues. The CDR3 sequence: CASSTSGGGGRPQHF. In nucleotides, the CDR3 is TGTGCCAGTAGTACGTCTGGAGGGGGAGGTCGGCCCCAGCATTTT.

The chain carries TRBV19 and TRBJ2-3, with D possibly being TRBD1 or TRBD2 (6 bases each). CDR1 and CDR2 from the germline V gene are LNHDA and SQIVND (reference sequence). The CDR3 has 14 residues. With 2 bases removed from V and 5 bases from J, the gap between germline ends came to 11 bases. As DNA, the CDR3 is TGTGCCAGTAGTATAAGGGGGGCTGAAGATACGCAGTATTTT. Translation gives CASSIRGAEDTQYF.

In the case of this clone: Other nucleotide sequences from this sample produce the same CDR3. The chain recombines TRBV6-5 with TRBJ2-7, with D unclear. Per the germline V gene, CDR1 is MNHEY and CDR2 is SVGAGI. The CDR3 is made up of 13 amino acids. V lost 6 bases and J 3 bases, leaving 12 bases between the germline ends. The CDR3 reads CASSYGGFYEQYF. The CDR3 nucleotides read TGTGCCAGCAGCTACGGCGGCTTCTACGAGCAGTACTTC.

The chain uses TRBV7-2 and TRBJ2-7; 7 bases line up with TRBD2. CDR1 is SGHTA, CDR2 FQGNSA, per germline. The CDR3 runs 16 residues. The ends lost 1 base at V and 0 bases at J; junction bases unmatched: 6. The CDR3: CASSLGLRGSSYEQYF. CDR3 nucleotide sequence: TGTGCCAGCAGCTTAGGCCTTCGCGGGAGCTCCTACGAGCAGTACTTC.

A single count supports this clone. V and J are TRBV27 and TRBJ2-7; perhaps TRBD2 as D (6 bases). In germline, CDR1 is MNHEY, CDR2 SMNVEV (reference sequence). V gave up 0 bases and J gave up 6 bases, with 18 bases separating them. CDR3 length equals 16 residues. Here the CDR3 reads CASSLSSGTGRFEQYF. The CDR3 DNA reads as TGTGCCAGCAGTTTATCATCTGGGACTGGTAGATTCGAGCAGTACTTC.

This clone was recorded once. The CDR3 sequence is CASSLAAMGGHGIGYGYTF. CDR3 DNA: TGTGCCAGCAGCTTAGCGGCCATGGGAGGTCACGGCATTGGCTATGGCTACACCTTC. The chain has TRBV7-6 and TRBJ1-2; D uncertain. Germline V lookup: CDR1 SGHVS, CDR2 FNYEAQ. V lost 0 bases and J lost 4, with 24 bases in between. This CDR3 contains 19 residues. Filled out from reference TRBV7-6 and TRBJ1-2, the complete variable domain reads GAGVSQSPRYKVTKRGQDVALRCDPISGHVSLYWYRQALGQGPEFLTYFNYEAQQDKSGLPNDRFSAERPEGSISTLTIQRTEQRDSAMYRCASSLAAMGGHGIGYGYTFGSGTRLTVV.

J is TRBJ2-2 and V is TRBV5-4; 7 bases are shared with TRBD2. CDR1 SGHNT and CDR2 YYREEE come from the germline V gene (reference sequence). The CDR3 loop spans 16 amino acids. V lost 0 bases and J lost 7; bases outside the gene matches: 9. CDR3 amino acids: CASSLEEGGEVGELFF. The CDR3, as DNA: TGTGCCAGCAGCTTGGAGGAGGGAGGGGAGGTCGGGGAGCTGTTTTTT.

V is TRBV5-1 and J is TRBJ2-7, with D tentatively TRBD1 (5 bases). V was trimmed by 0 bases and J by 0 bases, leaving 13 bases between them. Germline assignment: CDR1 SGHRS and CDR2 YFSETQ. This CDR3 region has 16 residues. The chain's CDR3 is CASSLAAGLSSYEQYF. CDR3 DNA sequence: TGCGCCAGCAGCTTGGCCGCAGGGCTTAGCTCCTACGAGCAGTACTTC. Full variable domain (outside the CDR3, taken from reference TRBV5-1 and TRBJ2-7): KAGVTQTPRYLIKTRGQQVTLSCSPISGHRSVSWYQQTPGQGLQFLFEYFSETQRNKGNFPGRFSGRQFSNSRSEMNVSTLELGDSALYLCASSLAAGLSSYEQYFGPGTRLTVT.

V is TRBV11-2 and J is TRBJ2-7; perhaps TRBD2 as D (6 bases). Germline loops: CDR1 SGHAT, CDR2 FQNNGV. Deletions cut 7 bases from V and 3 bases from J, with 16 bases between. The CDR3 is 14 residues long. CDR3 residues: CASTLGGVGYEQYF. CDR3 bases: TGTGCCAGCACCCTAGGCGGGGTCGGCTACGAGCAGTACTTC.

The chain combines TRBV4-1 with TRBJ2-7; maybe TRBD1 (5 bases). CDR3 length: 14 residues. Germline V CDR1 and CDR2: MGHRA, YSYEKL. Trimming took off 1 base at V and 0 bases at J, with 7 bases between the two ends. The CDR3 DNA is TGCGCCAGCAGCCAAGCGGACATCTCCTACGAGCAGTACTTC. Residues: CASSQADISYEQYF.

The chain couples TRBV13 to TRBJ2-4; 7 bases line up with TRBD2. V lost 8 bases to trimming and J lost 8 bases; unmatched junction nucleotides: 9. Germline V gene sequence: CDR1 PRHDT, CDR2 FYEKMQ (reference sequence). This CDR3 has 13 amino acids. For the CDR3, the DNA is TGTGCCAGCCTAGGCAGTGGGGGGGACATTCAGTACTTC. Protein: CASLGSGGDIQYF. Based on the CDR3 plus reference TRBV13 and TRBJ2-4, the full variable domain is AAGVIQSPRHLIKEKRETATLKCYPIPRHDTVYWYQQGPGQDPQFLISFYEKMQSDKGSIPDRFSAQQFSDYHSELNMSSLELGDSALYFCASLGSGGDIQYFGAGTRLSVL.

The rearrangement joins TRBV6-4 to TRBJ2-5; D remains unclear. V lost 7 bases and J 9 bases, leaving 12 bases between the germline ends. Germline V gene sequence: CDR1 MRHNA, CDR2 SNTAGT. The CDR3 has 11 residues. The DNA of the CDR3 is TGTGCCAGCAACGTCAGGCGCCCCCAGTACTTC. The encoded protein is CASNVRRPQYF.